This T cell receptor (beta chain) emerged from a study of radiotherapy plus CTLA-4 blockade in lung cancer. Turning to the study itself: Objective responses were observed in about a sixth of patients, and disease control was achieved by 31%. Findings of the study overall: With interferon-beta, early dynamics of blood T cell clones were reported to best predict response. TCR clones from tumors expanded in blood after radiotherapy plus ipilimumab.

By its share, this clone is medium-sized. Its antigen remains unknown. Profiling relied on immunoSEQ multiplex PCR, and the TCRdb table lists in-frame clones only, not all of them. The table shows 100,000 to 150,000 clones, with 65% to 85% occurring only once. CTLA-4 blockade using ipilimumab, together with focal radiation, was received by patients with chemo-refractory metastatic non-small-cell lung cancer. The sequence was obtained from a human donor with non-small cell lung cancer who had a partial response to radiotherapy plus ipilimumab. The source material was peripheral blood, sampled from a patient treated with radiotherapy plus ipilimumab.

The CDR3 DNA sequence: TGTGCCAGCAGTTTATTCAGGGGGAAGCAGTACTTC. It yields the protein CASSLFRGKQYF. The V and J genes are TRBV28 and TRBJ2-7; 7 positions agree with TRBD1. The germline CDR1 and CDR2 sequences are MDHEN and SYDVKM. This CDR3 is built from 12 residues. After removal of 1 base from V and 8 bases from J, the junction contained 2 bases not matched to a gene.